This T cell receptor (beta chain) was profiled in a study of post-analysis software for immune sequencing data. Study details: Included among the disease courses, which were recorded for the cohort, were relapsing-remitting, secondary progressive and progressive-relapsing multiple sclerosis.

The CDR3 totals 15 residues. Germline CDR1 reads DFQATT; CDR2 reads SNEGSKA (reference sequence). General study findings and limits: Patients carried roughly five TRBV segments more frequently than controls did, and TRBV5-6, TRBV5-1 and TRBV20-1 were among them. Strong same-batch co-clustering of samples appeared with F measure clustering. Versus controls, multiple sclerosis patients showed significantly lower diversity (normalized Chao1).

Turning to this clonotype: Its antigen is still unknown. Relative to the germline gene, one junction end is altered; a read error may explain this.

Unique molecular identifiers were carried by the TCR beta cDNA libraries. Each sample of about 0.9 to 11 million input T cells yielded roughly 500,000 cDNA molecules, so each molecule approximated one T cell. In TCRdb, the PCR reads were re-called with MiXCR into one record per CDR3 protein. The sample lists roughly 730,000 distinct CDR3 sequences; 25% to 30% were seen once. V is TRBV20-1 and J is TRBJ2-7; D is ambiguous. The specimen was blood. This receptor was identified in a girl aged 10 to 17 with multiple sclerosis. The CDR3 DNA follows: TGCAGTGCCCCCGCGGCAGGTCCGAGCTCCTACGGGCAGTACTTC. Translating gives CSAPAAGPSSYGQYF.